The clone carrying this T cell receptor (beta chain) was detected ten times or more. Its antigen remains unidentified. This specimen comes from a study of early T cells in non-severe SARS-CoV-2 infection. Trimming shortened V by 6 bases and J by 2 bases, and 13 bases separated the two germline ends. Per the germline V gene, CDR1 is LNHDA and CDR2 is SQIVND (reference sequence). The CDR3 runs 14 residues. The TCR library protocol was used to attach unique molecular identifiers. These identifiers were attached to individual cDNA molecules. TCRdb fed the 5' RACE reads into MiXCR, producing one record per CDR3 protein. Altogether approximately 99,000 distinct CDR3 sequences are present, 12% being singletons, with the ten largest covering around 3.1%. Regarding the study as a whole: The study's VDJdb matching favored anti-spike CD8 responses and missed private and CD4 specificities.

The sequence derives from an adult who was a healthcare worker with PCR-confirmed SARS-CoV-2 infection or an uninfected control (not recorded which). Sequencing input: whole blood. The rearrangement links TRBV19 to TRBJ2-5; D gene ambiguous. The CDR3 nucleotides are TGTGCCAGTAGAGGCCGGGCCATACAAGAGACCCAGTACTTC. It encodes CASRGRAIQETQYF.